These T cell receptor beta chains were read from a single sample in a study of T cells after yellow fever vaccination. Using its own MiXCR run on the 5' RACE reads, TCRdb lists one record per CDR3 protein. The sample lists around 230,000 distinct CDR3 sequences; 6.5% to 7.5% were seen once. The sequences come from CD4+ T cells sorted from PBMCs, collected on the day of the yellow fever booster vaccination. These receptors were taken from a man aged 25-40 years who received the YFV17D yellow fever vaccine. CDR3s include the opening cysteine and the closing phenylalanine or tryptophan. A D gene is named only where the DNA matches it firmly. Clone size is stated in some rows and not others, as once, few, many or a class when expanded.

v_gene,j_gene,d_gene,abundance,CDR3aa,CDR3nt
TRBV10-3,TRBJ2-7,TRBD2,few,CAISATSGIHYEQYF,TGTGCCATCAGTGCAACTAGCGGGATCCACTACGAGCAGTACTTC
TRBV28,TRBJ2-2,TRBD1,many,CASSFFPRTGNTGELFF,TGTGCCAGCAGTTTCTTCCCTCGGACAGGGAACACCGGGGAGCTGTTTTTT
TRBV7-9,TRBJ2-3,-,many,CASRFKAETDTQYF,TGTGCCAGCAGGTTTAAGGCGGAAACAGATACGCAGTATTTT
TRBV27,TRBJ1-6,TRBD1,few,CASTLQGDLNSPLHF,TGTGCCAGCACTCTCCAGGGGGATCTTAATTCACCCCTCCACTTT
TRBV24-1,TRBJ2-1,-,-,CATSDFGGRENEQFF,TGTGCCACCAGTGATTTCGGGGGCAGGGAGAATGAGCAGTTCTTC
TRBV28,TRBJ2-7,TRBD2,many,CASRSSGSSYEQYF,TGTGCCAGCAGATCTAGCGGGAGCTCCTACGAGCAGTACTTC
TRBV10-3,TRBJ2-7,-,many,CAISQGYNEQYF,TGTGCCATCAGCCAGGGTTATAACGAGCAGTACTTC
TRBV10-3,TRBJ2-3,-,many,CATKYPGLVTDTQYF,TGTGCCACCAAGTATCCGGGCTTAGTCACAGATACGCAGTATTTT
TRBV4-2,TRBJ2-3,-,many,CASSQDAQNIDTQYF,TGTGCCAGCAGCCAAGATGCGCAGAATATAGATACGCAGTATTTT
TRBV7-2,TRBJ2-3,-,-,CASSLSYVTDTQYF,TGTGCCAGCAGCTTGAGCTATGTCACAGATACGCAGTATTTT
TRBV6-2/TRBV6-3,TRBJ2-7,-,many,CASRRLGDPGEQYF,TGTGCCAGCAGGAGATTGGGGGACCCGGGCGAGCAGTACTTC
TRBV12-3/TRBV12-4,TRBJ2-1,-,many,CASSSRIGWKFF,TGTGCCAGCAGTTCTAGGATTGGGTGGAAGTTCTTC
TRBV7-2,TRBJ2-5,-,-,CASSFIGVATQYF,TGTGCCAGCAGCTTTATCGGGGTGGCGACCCAGTACTTC
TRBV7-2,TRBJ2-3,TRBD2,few,CASSLVALRGTDTQYF,TGTGCCAGCAGCTTAGTCGCCTTGCGGGGGACAGATACGCAGTATTTT
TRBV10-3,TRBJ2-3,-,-,CAISPWTDGSDTQYF,TGTGCCATCAGCCCCTGGACCGACGGATCAGATACGCAGTATTTT
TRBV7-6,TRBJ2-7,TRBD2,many,CASTPSGIFLSEQYF,TGTGCCAGCACCCCTAGCGGGATATTTTTGTCCGAGCAGTACTTC
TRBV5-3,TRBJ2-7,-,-,CARSPGRFYEQYF,TGTGCCAGGAGCCCTGGGCGCTTCTACGAGCAGTACTTC
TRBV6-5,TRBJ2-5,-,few,CASSYRNEETQYF,TGTGCCAGCAGTTACCGTAATGAAGAGACCCAGTACTTC
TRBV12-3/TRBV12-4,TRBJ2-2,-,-,CASTTPPGLTTGELFF,TGTGCCAGCACTACCCCTCCGGGACTTACCACCGGGGAGCTGTTTTTT
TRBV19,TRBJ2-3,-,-,CASSMWGRPSTDTQYF,TGTGCCAGTAGTATGTGGGGCAGACCTAGCACAGATACGCAGTATTTT
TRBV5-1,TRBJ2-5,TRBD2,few,CASNAGTSGRAGETQYF,TGCGCCAGCAACGCCGGGACTAGCGGGAGGGCCGGGGAGACCCAGTACTTC
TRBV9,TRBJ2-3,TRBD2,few,CASSGASGRGTDTQYF,TGTGCCAGCAGCGGGGCTAGCGGGAGGGGCACAGATACGCAGTATTTT
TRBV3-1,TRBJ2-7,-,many,CASSIQGNGYEQYF,TGTGCCAGCAGCATACAGGGTAATGGCTACGAGCAGTACTTC
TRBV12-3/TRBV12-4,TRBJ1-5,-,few,CASSLADTNQPQHF,TGTGCCAGCAGTCTTGCGGACACCAATCAGCCCCAGCATTTT
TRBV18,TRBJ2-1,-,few,CASSPPGQLNEQFF,TGTGCCAGCTCACCCCCGGGACAACTAAATGAGCAGTTCTTC
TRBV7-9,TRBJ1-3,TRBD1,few,CASNPGGQTYSGNTIYF,TGTGCCAGCAACCCTGGGGGACAGACTTACTCTGGAAACACCATATATTTT
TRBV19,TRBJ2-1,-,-,CASSIGGRGYNEQFF,TGTGCCAGTAGTATAGGGGGGAGAGGGTACAATGAGCAGTTCTTC
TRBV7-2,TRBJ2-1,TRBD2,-,CASSLLAGGSDRFF,TGTGCCAGCAGCTTGCTAGCGGGAGGGTCCGATCGGTTCTTC
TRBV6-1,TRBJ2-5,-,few,CASSISGQGETQYF,TGTGCCAGCAGCATCAGTGGGCAAGGGGAGACCCAGTACTTC
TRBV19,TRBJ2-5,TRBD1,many,CASSNRQGIRETQYF,TGTGCCAGTAGTAACCGACAGGGTATAAGAGAGACCCAGTACTTC
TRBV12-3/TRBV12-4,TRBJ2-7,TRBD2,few,CASSLRAGVGEQYF,TGTGCCAGCAGTTTAAGGGCGGGAGTGGGTGAGCAGTACTTC
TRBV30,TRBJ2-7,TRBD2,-,CAWSWRENGEQYF,TGTGCCTGGAGCTGGCGGGAGAATGGCGAGCAGTACTTC
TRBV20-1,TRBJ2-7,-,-,CSAPFGLPEQYF,TGCAGTGCCCCATTCGGACTCCCCGAGCAGTACTTC
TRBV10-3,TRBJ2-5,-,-,CAISARGAQETQYF,TGTGCCATCAGTGCCCGGGGGGCGCAAGAGACCCAGTACTTC
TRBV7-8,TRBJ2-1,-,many,CASRLEGPSSYNEQFF,TGTGCCAGCAGATTAGAGGGCCCCAGCTCCTACAATGAGCAGTTCTTC
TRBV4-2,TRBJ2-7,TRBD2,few,CASSQDWGGNEQYF,TGTGCCAGCAGCCAAGATTGGGGGGGGAACGAGCAGTACTTC
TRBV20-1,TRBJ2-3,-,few,CSARDFMKGEDTQYF,TGCAGTGCTAGGGACTTCATGAAGGGGGAAGATACGCAGTATTTT
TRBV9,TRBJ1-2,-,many,CASSPTEGTVMISFGYTF,TGTGCCAGCAGCCCCACTGAGGGCACCGTAATGATCTCTTTTGGCTACACCTTC
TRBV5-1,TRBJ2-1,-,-,CASSLGGREFDEQFF,TGCGCCAGCAGCCTAGGGGGGCGCGAGTTTGATGAGCAGTTCTTC
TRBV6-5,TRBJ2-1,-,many,CASSRRTITVF,TGTGCCAGCAGCCGCCGGACTATAACCGTCTTC
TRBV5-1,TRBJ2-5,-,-,CASSLGTAETQYF,TGCGCCAGCAGCTTGGGGACTGCAGAGACCCAGTACTTC
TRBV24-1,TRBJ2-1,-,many,CASRGSSYNEQFF,TGTGCCTCCCGGGGCAGCTCCTACAATGAGCAGTTCTTC
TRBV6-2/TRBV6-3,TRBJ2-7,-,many,CACNRDFTSYEQYF,TGTGCCTGCAACCGGGACTTTACTTCCTACGAGCAGTACTTC
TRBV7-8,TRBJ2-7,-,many,CASSLGEWGHTYEQYF,TGTGCCAGCAGCTTAGGCGAGTGGGGGCACACCTACGAGCAGTACTTC
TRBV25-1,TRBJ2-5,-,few,CASSEFRGQETQYF,TGTGCCAGCAGTGAATTCCGGGGACAAGAGACCCAGTACTTC
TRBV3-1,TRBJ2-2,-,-,CASSPSELANTGELFF,TGTGCCAGCAGCCCCTCCGAACTAGCGAACACCGGGGAGCTGTTTTTT